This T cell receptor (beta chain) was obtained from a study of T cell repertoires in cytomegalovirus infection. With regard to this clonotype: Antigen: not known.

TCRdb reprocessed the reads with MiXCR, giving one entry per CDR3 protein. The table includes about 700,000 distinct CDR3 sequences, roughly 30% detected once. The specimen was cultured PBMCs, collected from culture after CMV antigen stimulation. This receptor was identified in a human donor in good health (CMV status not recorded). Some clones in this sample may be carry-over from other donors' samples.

The CDR3 spells CASSDLGHGELFF. Here the CDR3 DNA reads TGTGCCAGCAGTGATCTGGGACACGGGGAGCTGTTTTTT. This sequence joins TRBV2 and TRBJ2-2, with D perhaps matching TRBD1 (6 bases). V was shortened by 3 bases and J by 7 bases, with 9 bases between the two germline ends. Germline-derived CDR1 and CDR2 are SNHLY and FYNNEI. This CDR3 region has 13 residues.